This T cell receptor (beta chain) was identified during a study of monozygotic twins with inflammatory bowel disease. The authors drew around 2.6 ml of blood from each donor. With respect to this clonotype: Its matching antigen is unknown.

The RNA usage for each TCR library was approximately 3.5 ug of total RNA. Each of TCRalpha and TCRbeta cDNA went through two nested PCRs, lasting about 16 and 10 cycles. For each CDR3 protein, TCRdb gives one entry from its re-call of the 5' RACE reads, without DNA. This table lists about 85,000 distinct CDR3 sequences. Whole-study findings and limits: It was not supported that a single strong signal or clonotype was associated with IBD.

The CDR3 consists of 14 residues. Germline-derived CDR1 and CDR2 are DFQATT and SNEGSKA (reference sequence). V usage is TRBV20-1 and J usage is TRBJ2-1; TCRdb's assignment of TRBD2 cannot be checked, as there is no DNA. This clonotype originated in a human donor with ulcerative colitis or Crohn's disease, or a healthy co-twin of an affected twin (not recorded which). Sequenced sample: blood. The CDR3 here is CSAAGGGSYNEQFF.